This T cell receptor beta chain was identified in a study of blood T cell repertoires in COVID-19. Study as a whole: T cells, B-cell-depleted T cells, or PBMCs supplied cDNA or gDNA.

The CDR3 consists of 14 residues. The V gene end was trimmed by 5 bases and the J gene end by 4 bases; junction bases not matched to a gene: 6. CDR1 and CDR2 from the germline V gene are SGHNT and YYREEE (reference sequence). The count of this clone is one. In the authors' methods: Reference gene primer amplification yielded estimated nucleated cell counts. Clones were read by immunoSEQ multiplex PCR, and TCRdb kept only the in-frame ones, dropping some. V and J calls and clone size come straight from that table; D and trimming were deduced from the DNA. The top ten clones hold 3.5% to 5% of a sample with around 110,000 clones, 80% to 90% of them seen once.

The chain links TRBV5-4 to TRBJ1-3; 7 nucleotides match TRBD1. This sequence originates from a man aged 40-49 years with acute or convalescent COVID-19. Sequenced: peripheral blood. CDR3 DNA: TGTGCCAGCAGACCTACAGGGGACGGAAACACCATATATTTT. Protein: CASRPTGDGNTIYF.